The rows below give T cell receptor beta chains drawn from one sample of a study of early T cells in non-severe SARS-CoV-2 infection. TCRdb re-derived calls from the 5' RACE reads in MiXCR, one entry per CDR3 protein. The sample has tens of thousands of distinct CDR3 sequences, around 12% seen once. The material was whole blood, obtained at baseline. The source of these receptors is an adult who was a healthcare worker with PCR-confirmed SARS-CoV-2 infection or an uninfected control (not recorded which). The CDR3 runs from the conserved cysteine through the conserved F or W.

>TRBV7-3|TRBJ2-1
CASSPLAGRGGEQFF
>TRBV19|TRBJ1-2
CASSIGNGYTF
>TRBV6-1|TRBJ1-4
CASSALGGRLNEKLFF
>TRBV27|TRBJ2-3
CASSAGHLSTDTQYF
>TRBV12-3/TRBV12-4|TRBJ1-1
CASRLRTGGGTEAFF
>TRBV2|TRBJ2-3
CASQDPLSDTQYF
>TRBV7-8|TRBJ2-7
CASSQNGQGVYEQYF
>TRBV7-2|TRBJ1-2
CASSEGGAGGYTF
>TRBV28|TRBJ1-2
CASSSQQGYGYTF
>TRBV15|TRBJ2-1
CATSGREVYNEQFF
>TRBV20-1|TRBJ2-3
CSATRDSTDTQYF
>TRBV11-2|TRBJ2-5
CASSLYTDQETQYF
>TRBV18|TRBJ1-5
CASSPPGIQNQPQHF
>TRBV6-6|TRBJ2-1
CASSRPGGRAADEQFF
>TRBV4-1|TRBJ1-6
CASSQGGGRNSPLHF
>TRBV9|TRBJ2-1
CASSVGPDRGYNEQFF
>TRBV7-9|TRBJ1-5
CASSPLRTENQPQHF
>TRBV6-5|TRBJ1-1
CASRGQGMGFTEAFF
>TRBV11-2|TRBJ2-4
CASSLDREIVQYF
>TRBV7-8|TRBJ1-1
CASSLTGYTEAFF
>TRBV11-2|TRBJ2-5
CASSLGLGPSNQETQYF
>TRBV7-2|TRBJ2-7
CASSLYESTYEQYF
>TRBV7-8|TRBJ2-7
CASSLAEQGETTYEQYF
>TRBV20-1|TRBJ1-1
CSARADGTEAFF
>TRBV28|TRBJ2-1
CASSASGGGRPYNEQFF
>TRBV12-3/TRBV12-4|TRBJ2-2
CASSPTLGGELFF
>TRBV20-1|TRBJ2-7
CSARLLTYEQYF
>TRBV15|TRBJ2-1
CATSRDRATYNEQFF
>TRBV5-4|TRBJ2-1
CASSPKGEEYNEQFF
>TRBV3-1|TRBJ2-1
CASSQGDRAPLF
>TRBV7-3|TRBJ1-2
CASSLTTGRMDSYTF
>TRBV29-1|TRBJ2-1
CSDILAGVTGDEQFF
>TRBV5-6|TRBJ2-2
CASSLVAGTGELFF
>TRBV6-4|TRBJ2-2
CASSEQATGELFF
>TRBV12-3/TRBV12-4|TRBJ2-7
CASSLGTAFYEQYF
>TRBV11-2|TRBJ2-7
CASSLLGDISYEQYF
>TRBV5-6|TRBJ2-1
CASSPRESYNEQFF
>TRBV6-6|TRBJ1-1
CASRPTTGIVGTEAFF
>TRBV6-1|TRBJ2-3
CASSDPPVDTQYF
>TRBV19|TRBJ2-2
CASSTPAGTGELFF
>TRBV7-6|TRBJ1-4
CASSLGHRNEKLFF
>TRBV7-2|TRBJ2-5
CASLPLEQGSKETQYF
>TRBV12-3/TRBV12-4|TRBJ1-5
CASSLRQGLNQPQHF
>TRBV7-2|TRBJ2-7
CASSFDYGSHYEQYF
>TRBV2|TRBJ1-3
CASSLRRTGLGNTIYF
>TRBV28|TRBJ2-3
CASSFGAGVTDTQYF
>TRBV7-9|TRBJ2-7
CASSLRTSVEQYF
>TRBV14|TRBJ2-1
CASSQDIEGLAGGGQFF
>TRBV19|TRBJ2-5
CASRKDSQETQYF
>TRBV2|TRBJ2-1
CASSGRGSLTNEQFF
>TRBV7-2|TRBJ2-1
CASSFTSVYNEQFF
>TRBV5-1|TRBJ2-5
CASSSGNLEETQYF
>TRBV5-1|TRBJ2-6
CASSFGVGSGANVLTF
>TRBV7-8|TRBJ2-3
CASSRWRDTQYF
>TRBV11-2|TRBJ2-4
CASSLYRQAKNIQYF
>TRBV11-2|TRBJ1-2
CASSTGTGGLQGYTF